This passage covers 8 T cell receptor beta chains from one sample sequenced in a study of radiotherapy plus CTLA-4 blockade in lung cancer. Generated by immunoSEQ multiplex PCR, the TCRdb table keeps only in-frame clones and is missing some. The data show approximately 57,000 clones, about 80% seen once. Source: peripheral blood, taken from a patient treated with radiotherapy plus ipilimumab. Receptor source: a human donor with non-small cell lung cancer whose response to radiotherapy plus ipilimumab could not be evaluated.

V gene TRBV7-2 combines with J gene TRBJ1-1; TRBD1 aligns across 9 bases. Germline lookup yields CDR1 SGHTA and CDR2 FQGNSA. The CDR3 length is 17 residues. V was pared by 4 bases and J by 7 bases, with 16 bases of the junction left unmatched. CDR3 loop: CASSSQRTGGAFNEAFF. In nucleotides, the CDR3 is TGTGCCAGCAGCTCACAGAGAACAGGGGGCGCATTCAATGAAGCTTTCTTT.

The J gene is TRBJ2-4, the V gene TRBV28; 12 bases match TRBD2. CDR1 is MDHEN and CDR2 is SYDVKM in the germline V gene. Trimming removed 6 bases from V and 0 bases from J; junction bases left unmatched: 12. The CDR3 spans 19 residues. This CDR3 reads CASSPARTSGILAKNIQYF. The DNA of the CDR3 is TGTGCCAGCAGCCCAGCCCGGACTAGCGGGATCCTAGCCAAAAACATTCAGTACTTC.

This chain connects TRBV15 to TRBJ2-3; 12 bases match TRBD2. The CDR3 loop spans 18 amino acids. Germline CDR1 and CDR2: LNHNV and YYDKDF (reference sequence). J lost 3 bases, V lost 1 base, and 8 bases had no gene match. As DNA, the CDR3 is TGTGCCACCAGCAGAGCCCCTAGCGGGAGGGCCAGAACAGATACGCAGTATTTT. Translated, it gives CATSRAPSGRARTDTQYF.

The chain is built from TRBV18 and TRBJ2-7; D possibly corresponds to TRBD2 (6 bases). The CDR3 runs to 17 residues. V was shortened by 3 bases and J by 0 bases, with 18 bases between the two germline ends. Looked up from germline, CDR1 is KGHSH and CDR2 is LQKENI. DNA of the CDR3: TGTGCCAGCTCACCGCCTTTGAGGGGCGGGGACTCCTACGAGCAGTACTTC. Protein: CASSPPLRGGDSYEQYF.

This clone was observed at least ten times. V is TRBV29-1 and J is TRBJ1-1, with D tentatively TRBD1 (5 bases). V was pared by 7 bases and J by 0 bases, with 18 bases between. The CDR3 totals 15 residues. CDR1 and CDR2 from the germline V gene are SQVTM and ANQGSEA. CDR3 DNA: TGCAGCGCTCACGATGTCGGGGGGGTGAACACTGAAGCTTTCTTT. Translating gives CSAHDVGGVNTEAFF.

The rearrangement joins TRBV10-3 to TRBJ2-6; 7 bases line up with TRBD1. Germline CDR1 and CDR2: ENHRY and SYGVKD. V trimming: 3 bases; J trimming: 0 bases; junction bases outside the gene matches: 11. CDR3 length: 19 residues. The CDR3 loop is CAISEGDSRQVSGANVLTF. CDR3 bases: TGTGCCATCAGTGAAGGGGACAGTCGCCAAGTCTCTGGGGCCAACGTCCTGACTTTC.

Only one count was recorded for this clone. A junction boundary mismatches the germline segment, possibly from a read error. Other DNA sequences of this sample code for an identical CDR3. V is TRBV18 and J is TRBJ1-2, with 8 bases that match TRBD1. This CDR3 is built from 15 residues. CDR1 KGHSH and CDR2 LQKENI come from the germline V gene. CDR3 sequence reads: CASSPGTGPLLGYTF. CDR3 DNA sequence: TGCGCCAGCTCACCAGGGACAGGACCTCTATTGGGCTACACCTTC. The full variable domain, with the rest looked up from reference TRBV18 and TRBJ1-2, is NAGVMQNPRHLVRRRGQEARLRCSPMKGHSHVYWYRQLPEEGLKFMVYLQKENIIDESGMPKERFSAEFPKEGPSILRIQQVVRGDSAAYFCASSPGTGPLLGYTFGSGTRLTVV.

The CDR3 is CAISPTHGQSTGELFF. The CDR3 coding sequence is TGTGCCATCAGCCCCACGCACGGACAGTCGACCGGGGAGCTGTTTTTT. The J gene is TRBJ2-2, the V gene TRBV10-3; tentative D call: TRBD1 (6 bases). Per the germline V gene, CDR1 is ENHRY and CDR2 is SYGVKD. The CDR3 extends over 16 amino acids. V lost 6 bases to trimming and J lost 5 bases, with 19 bases between them.